What follows are 2 T cell receptor beta chains derived from one specimen sequenced in a study of CD8 T cells in Susac syndrome. Random hexamers were used to reverse transcribe the RNA input (0.5 to 1 ug). TCRdb redid the calling of the immunoSEQ multiplex PCR reads with MiXCR, one entry per CDR3 protein. Of a few hundred thousand distinct CDR3 sequences in the sample, 85% were seen once. The sample comprised CD8+ T cells from PBMCs. The receptors stem from a human donor with multiple sclerosis.

The chain joins TRBV6-5 to TRBJ1-1; D call uncertain. This CDR3 is built from 13 residues. Germline assignment: CDR1 MNHEY and CDR2 SVGAGI. V was trimmed by 2 bases and J by 0 bases, leaving 4 bases between them. The CDR3 protein is CASSYRVNTEAFF. The CDR3 nucleotides are TGTGCCAGCAGTTACAGGGTGAACACTGAAGCTTTCTTT.

V and J are TRBV7-2 and TRBJ1-5; D call uncertain. The V end was cut by 2 bases, the J end by 4 bases, with 15 bases between. This CDR3 is built from 16 residues. Germline V gene lookup returns CDR1 SGHTA and CDR2 FQGNSA. The CDR3 coding sequence is TGTGCCAGCAGCTTAATGGGCTTGGGCAGGAATCAGCCCCAGCATTTT. The encoded protein is CASSLMGLGRNQPQHF.